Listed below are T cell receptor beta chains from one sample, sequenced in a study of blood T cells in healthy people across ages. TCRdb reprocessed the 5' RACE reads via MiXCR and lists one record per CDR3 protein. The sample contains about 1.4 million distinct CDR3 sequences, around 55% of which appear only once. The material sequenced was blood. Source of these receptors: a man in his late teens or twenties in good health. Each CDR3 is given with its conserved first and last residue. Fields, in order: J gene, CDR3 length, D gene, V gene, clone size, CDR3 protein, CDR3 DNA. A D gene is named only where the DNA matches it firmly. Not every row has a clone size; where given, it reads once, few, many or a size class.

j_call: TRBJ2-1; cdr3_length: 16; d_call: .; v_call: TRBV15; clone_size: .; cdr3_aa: CATSRETTSSYNEQFF; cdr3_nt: TGTGCCACCAGCAGAGAGACGACTAGCTCCTACAATGAGCAGTTCTTC
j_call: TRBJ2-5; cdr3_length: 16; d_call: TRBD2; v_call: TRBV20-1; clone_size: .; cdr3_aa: CSATPPGLAPYNEQYF; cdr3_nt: TGCAGTGCTACTCCCCCCGGACTAGCCCCTTACAATGAGCAGTACTTC
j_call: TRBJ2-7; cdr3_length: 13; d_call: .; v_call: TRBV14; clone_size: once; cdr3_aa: CASSQLRFYEQYF; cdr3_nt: TGTGCCAGCAGCCAACTCAGGTTCTACGAGCAGTACTTC
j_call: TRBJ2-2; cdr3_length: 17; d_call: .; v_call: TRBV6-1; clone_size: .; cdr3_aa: CASSSPRRGGLAGELFF; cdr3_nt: TGTGCCAGCAGTAGCCCGCGTAGGGGGGGCCTGGCCGGGGAGCTGTTTTTT
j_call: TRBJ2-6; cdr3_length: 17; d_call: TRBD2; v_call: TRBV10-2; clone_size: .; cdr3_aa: CASSGTSGRPGANVLTF; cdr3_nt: TGCGCCAGCAGTGGGACTAGCGGAAGGCCTGGGGCCAACGTCCTGACTTTC
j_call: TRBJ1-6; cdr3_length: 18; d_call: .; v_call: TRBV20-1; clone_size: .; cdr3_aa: CSASWGTLQNSYNSPLHF; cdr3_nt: TGCAGTGCTAGTTGGGGTACCCTCCAAAATTCCTATAATTCACCCCTCCACTTT
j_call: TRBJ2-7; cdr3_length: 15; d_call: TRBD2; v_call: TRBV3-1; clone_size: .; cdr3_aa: CASSQVRDYPGEQYF; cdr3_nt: TGTGCCAGCAGCCAAGTAAGGGACTACCCTGGCGAGCAGTACTTC
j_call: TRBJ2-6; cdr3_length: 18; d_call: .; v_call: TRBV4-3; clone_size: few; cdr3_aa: CASSQDLGPRSGANVLTF; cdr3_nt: TGCGCCAGCAGCCAAGATCTGGGACCCCGCTCTGGGGCCAACGTCCTGACTTTC
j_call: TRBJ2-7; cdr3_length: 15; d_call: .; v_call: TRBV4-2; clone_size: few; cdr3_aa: CASSQLGQGVGEQYF; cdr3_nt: TGTGCCAGCAGCCAACTCGGGCAGGGTGTCGGCGAGCAGTACTTC
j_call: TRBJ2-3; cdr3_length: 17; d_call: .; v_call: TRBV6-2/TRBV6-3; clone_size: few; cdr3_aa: CASRPIAGTMFTDTQYF; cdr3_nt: TGTGCCAGCAGACCAATAGCCGGGACAATGTTTACAGATACGCAGTATTTT
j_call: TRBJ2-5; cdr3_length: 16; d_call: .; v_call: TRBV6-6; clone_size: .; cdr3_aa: CASTTLTRTGQETQYF; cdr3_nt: TGTGCCAGCACTACGTTAACTCGGACCGGGCAAGAGACCCAGTACTTC
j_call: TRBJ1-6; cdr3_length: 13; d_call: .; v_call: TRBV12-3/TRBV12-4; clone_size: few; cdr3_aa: CASQGREKSPLHF; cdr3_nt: TGTGCCAGTCAGGGACGGGAGAAATCACCCCTCCACTTT
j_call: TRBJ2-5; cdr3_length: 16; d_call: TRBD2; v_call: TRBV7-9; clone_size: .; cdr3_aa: CASSPGLAGGPEEQYF; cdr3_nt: TGTGCCAGCAGCCCTGGACTAGCGGGAGGGCCGGAGGAGCAGTACTTC
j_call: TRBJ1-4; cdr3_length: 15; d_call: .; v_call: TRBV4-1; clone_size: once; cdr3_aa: CASSPKKRWNEKLFF; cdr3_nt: TGCGCCAGCAGCCCCAAGAAGCGGTGGAATGAAAAACTGTTTTTT
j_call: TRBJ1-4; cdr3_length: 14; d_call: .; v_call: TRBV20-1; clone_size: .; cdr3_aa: CSASRQASNEKLFF; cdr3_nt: TGCAGTGCTTCCAGGCAGGCTTCTAATGAAAAACTGTTTTTT
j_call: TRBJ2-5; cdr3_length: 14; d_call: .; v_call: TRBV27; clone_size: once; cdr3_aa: CASRPAGFQETQYF; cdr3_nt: TGTGCCAGCAGACCCGCGGGGTTCCAAGAGACCCAGTACTTC
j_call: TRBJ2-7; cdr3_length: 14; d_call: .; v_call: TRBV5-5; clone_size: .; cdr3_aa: CASSFFGELYEQYF; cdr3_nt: TGTGCCAGCAGCTTTTTTGGGGAACTCTACGAGCAGTACTTC
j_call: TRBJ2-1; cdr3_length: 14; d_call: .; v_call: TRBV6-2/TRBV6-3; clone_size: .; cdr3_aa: CASRSSGYNNEQFF; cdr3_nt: TGTGCCAGCAGGTCATCAGGGTACAACAATGAGCAGTTCTTC
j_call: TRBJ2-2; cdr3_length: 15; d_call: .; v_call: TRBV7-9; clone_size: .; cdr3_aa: CASSPETGSTGELFF; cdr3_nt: TGTGCCAGCAGCCCAGAAACGGGTTCAACTGGGGAGCTGTTTTTT
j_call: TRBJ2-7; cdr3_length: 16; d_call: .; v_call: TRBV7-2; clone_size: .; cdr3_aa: CASSLAILARTYEQYF; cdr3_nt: TGTGCCAGCAGCTTAGCAATTCTAGCGAGAACCTACGAGCAGTACTTC
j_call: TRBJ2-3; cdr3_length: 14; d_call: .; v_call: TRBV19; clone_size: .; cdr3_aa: CASSIMRGTDTQYF; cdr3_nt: TGTGCCAGTAGTATTATGCGGGGCACAGATACGCAGTATTTT
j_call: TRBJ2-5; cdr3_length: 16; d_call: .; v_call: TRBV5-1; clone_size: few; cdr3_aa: CASSFITASNQETQYF; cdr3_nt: TGCGCCAGCAGCTTTATCACAGCGTCCAACCAAGAGACCCAGTACTTC